These 25 T cell receptor beta chains were all obtained from the same sample, sequenced in a study of blood T cell repertoires in COVID-19. Profiled with immunoSEQ multiplex PCR; TCRdb holds only in-frame clones, not every one. The sample has tens of thousands of clones; 90% are singletons. Material for sequencing was peripheral blood. The source of these receptors is a man between 60 and 75 years old with acute or convalescent COVID-19.

This chain links TRBV9 with TRBJ1-6, with D maybe TRBD1 (6 bases). CDR3 size: 15 residues. With 0 bases removed from V and 8 bases from J, the gap between germline ends came to 12 bases. Germline CDR1 SGDLS, CDR2 YYNGEE. CDR3 region: CASSVAGPGDSPLHF. As DNA, the CDR3 is TGTGCCAGCAGCGTAGCTGGGCCAGGGGATTCACCCCTCCACTTT.

The CDR3 is CASSFSGEQYF. CDR3 nucleotide sequence: TGTGCCAGCAGTTTCTCGGGCGAGCAGTACTTC. The rearrangement joins TRBV12-3 or TRBV12-4 to TRBJ2-7; D is unclear. The CDR3 totals 11 residues. The V gene lost 3 bases and the J gene lost 6 bases, with 6 bases spanning the gap.

The chain links TRBV11-2 to TRBJ2-7; 11 bases match TRBD2. Germline CDR1 SGHAT, CDR2 FQNNGV. Trimming took 5 bases from V and 4 from J; bases not matched to a gene: 7. This CDR3 is built from 15 residues. CDR3 residues: CASSQTSGRGYEQYF. The CDR3 DNA follows: TGTGCCAGCAGCCAAACTAGCGGGAGAGGGTACGAGCAGTACTTC.

V gene TRBV5-1 combines with J gene TRBJ2-7; TRBD2 matches 8 bases. CDR1 is SGHRS and CDR2 is YFSETQ in the germline V gene. The CDR3 is 13 residues long. With V trimmed by 9 bases and J by 5 bases, 10 bases remained unmatched. Written as DNA, the CDR3 is TGCGCCACCCGGGAGGGTACGAACAACGAGCAGTACTTC. It translates to CATREGTNNEQYF.

The table lists this clone with a count of one. The V call is TRBV28, the J call TRBJ1-2; 9 nucleotides match TRBD1. J was trimmed by 8 bases and V by 7 bases; bases with no gene match: 2. Germline V gene sequence: CDR1 MDHEN, CDR2 SYDVKM. This CDR3 has 11 amino acids. This CDR3 reads CASTDRGGYTF. CDR3 DNA: TGTGCCAGCACAGACAGGGGGGGCTACACCTTC.

The gene calls are TRBV6-1 and TRBJ1-5; D is unresolved. This CDR3 spans 16 amino acids. V was clipped by 2 bases and J by 3 bases, with 14 bases between them. Germline-derived CDR1 and CDR2 are MNHNS and SASEGT. This CDR3 reads CASSESRLSFNQPQHF. CDR3 DNA sequence: TGTGCCAGCAGTGAATCTAGACTTAGCTTCAATCAGCCCCAGCATTTT.

The chain links TRBV15 to TRBJ2-2, with D possibly being TRBD2 (6 bases). Germline V gene sequence: CDR1 LNHNV, CDR2 YYDKDF (reference sequence). The CDR3 has 16 amino acids. Trimming took 5 bases from V and 5 from J, leaving 18 bases between them. CDR3 residues: CATSPFGGSDTGELFF. CDR3 bases: TGTGCCACCAGCCCTTTTGGGGGGAGTGATACCGGGGAGCTGTTTTTT. The full variable domain, completed using reference TRBV15 and TRBJ2-2, is DAMVIQNPRYQVTQFGKPVTLSCSQTLNHNVMYWYQQKSSQAPKLLFHYYDKDFNNEADTPDNFQSRRPNTSFCFLDIRSPGLGDTAMYLCATSPFGGSDTGELFFGEGSRLTVL.

The CDR3 loop reads CASSVDGEGNQPQHF. The DNA for the CDR3 is TGTGCCAGCAGCGTAGATGGTGAGGGCAATCAGCCCCAGCATTTT. The V call is TRBV9, the J call TRBJ1-5; unclear D gene. CDR3 size: 15 residues. With 0 bases removed from V and 2 bases from J, the gap between germline ends came to 9 bases. CDR1 and CDR2 (germline): SGDLS, YYNGEE. Full variable domain (missing parts from reference TRBV9 and TRBJ1-5): DSGVTQTPKHLITATGQRVTLRCSPRSGDLSVYWYQQSLDQGLQFLIQYYNGEERAKGNILERFSAQQFPDLHSELNLSSLELGDSALYFCASSVDGEGNQPQHFGDGTRLSIL.

The chain carries TRBV4-2 and TRBJ1-2; possible D gene TRBD1, 6 bases. V lost 0 bases to trimming and J lost 6 bases, with 11 bases between them. Germline V gene sequence: CDR1 LGHNA, CDR2 YNFKEQ. The CDR3 has 14 amino acids. CDR3: CASSQEGGPDGYTF. The CDR3 bases are TGTGCCAGCAGCCAAGAGGGGGGGCCCGATGGCTACACCTTC.

The CDR3 spells CASSFGENTEAFF. In nucleotides, the CDR3 is TGTGCCAGCAGCTTCGGGGAGAACACTGAAGCTTTCTTT. V is TRBV7-9 and J is TRBJ1-1; the D is unclear. The germline gives CDR1 SEHNR, CDR2 FQNEAQ (reference sequence). This CDR3 is built from 13 residues. V dropped 3 bases and J dropped 1 base, with 6 bases sitting between them. The variable domain in full, with the rest retrieved from reference TRBV7-9 and TRBJ1-1, is DTGVSQNPRHKITKRGQNVTFRCDPISEHNRLYWYRQTLGQGPEFLTYFQNEAQLEKSRLLSDRFSAERPKGSFSTLEIQRTEQGDSAMYLCASSFGENTEAFFGQGTRLTVV.

The genes are TRBV15 and TRBJ2-5; possible D gene TRBD1, 6 bases. Germline CDR1 and CDR2: LNHNV and YYDKDF (reference sequence). Trimming shortened V by 0 bases and J by 5 bases, and 16 bases separated the two germline ends. This CDR3 has 16 amino acids. This chain's CDR3 is CATSRDLAQGEETQYF. The CDR3 nucleotides are TGTGCCACCAGCAGAGATCTGGCACAGGGTGAGGAGACCCAGTACTTC.

The rearrangement joins TRBV27 to TRBJ2-7; the match to TRBD2 covers 11 bases. Trimming removed 5 bases from V and 7 bases from J; junction bases left unmatched: 4. Germline V gene lookup returns CDR1 MNHEY and CDR2 SMNVEV (reference sequence). The CDR3 loop spans 13 amino acids. The CDR3 protein is CASSTGLAGEQYF. CDR3 sequence (DNA): TGTGCCAGCAGTACCGGACTAGCGGGTGAGCAGTACTTC.

To note about this clone: Other DNA sequences in this sample translate to the same CDR3. The rearrangement links TRBV9 to TRBJ2-5; the D gene is possibly TRBD1 (5 bases). The CDR3 runs 14 residues. In germline, CDR1 is SGDLS, CDR2 YYNGEE. The V end lost 0 bases, the J end lost 4 bases, and 10 bases lay between the germline ends. CDR3 region: CASSVDGRGETQYF. CDR3 DNA sequence: TGTGCCAGCAGCGTAGACGGAAGGGGAGAGACCCAGTACTTC.

For the CDR3, the DNA is TGTGCCAGCAGTGAATCCATCTTGGGGGGGAAGAGGTACAATGAGCAGTTCTTC. Translation gives CASSESILGGKRYNEQFF. This sequence joins TRBV6-1 and TRBJ2-1; 7 nucleotides agree with TRBD2. Unmatched junction bases numbered 14, after V lost 2 bases and J lost 4 bases. In germline, CDR1 is MNHNS, CDR2 SASEGT. CDR3 length: 18 amino acids.

The CDR3 loop reads CASSYSIGGNGAPLHF. The DNA for the CDR3 is TGTGCCAGCAGTTACTCGATTGGGGGGAATGGGGCACCCCTCCACTTT. The V and J genes are TRBV6-5 and TRBJ1-6; perhaps TRBD1 as D (5 bases). There are 16 residues in the CDR3. Trimming pared 0 bases from V and 11 bases from J, leaving 17 bases between. Germline V lookup: CDR1 MNHEY, CDR2 SVGAGI.

The gene calls are TRBV2 and TRBJ1-3; D may be TRBD1 (6 bases). Germline lookup yields CDR1 SNHLY and CDR2 FYNNEI. CDR3 length equals 15 residues. Between the trimmed V and J ends, which lost 2 bases and 0 bases, there was a span of 8 bases. The CDR3 is CASSEYRDSGNTIYF. The CDR3 DNA sequence: TGTGCCAGCAGTGAATACAGGGACTCTGGAAACACCATATATTTT.

CDR3 sequence (DNA): TGTGCCAGCAGACCTGACCGTGGGACAGGGGTGTTTAATAGCAATCAGCCCCAGCATTTT. This sequence encodes CASRPDRGTGVFNSNQPQHF. The chain carries TRBV5-8 and TRBJ1-5, with 10 bases aligning to TRBD1. The J segment lost 0 bases and the V segment lost 5 bases, leaving 17 bases of the junction unmatched. This CDR3 has 20 residues. Looked up from germline, CDR1 is SGHTS and CDR2 is YDEGEE.

V and J are TRBV29-1 and TRBJ1-3; D is unclear. The V gene's germline CDR1 is SQVTM and CDR2 ANQGSEA. The V and J ends lost 6 bases and 2 bases respectively, with 11 bases between them. CDR3 size: 13 residues. The CDR3 DNA follows: TGCAGCGTCGCACTTGTCACTGGAAACACCATATATTTT. Translated, it gives CSVALVTGNTIYF.

In this sample, this clone turned up once. The chain combines TRBV29-1 with TRBJ1-1, with a weak D call TRBD1 (5 bases). The CDR3 sequence is 13 residues long. V lost 4 bases and J lost 8, with 17 bases in between. Germline V gene data show CDR1 as SQVTM and CDR2 as ANQGSEA. The CDR3 DNA reads TGCAGCGTTGGCCTTTCGGGGGAGGGCGAAGCTTTCTTT. Its protein is CSVGLSGEGEAFF.

The chain recombines TRBV10-3 with TRBJ1-1; 7 bases map to TRBD1. The CDR3 spans 14 residues. Unmatched junction bases numbered 9, after V lost 6 bases and J lost 5 bases. The germline CDR1 and CDR2 sequences are ENHRY and SYGVKD. The CDR3 is CAISRDRDGTEAFF. The CDR3, as DNA: TGTGCCATCAGCAGAGACAGGGACGGGACTGAAGCTTTCTTT.

V gene TRBV7-2 combines with J gene TRBJ1-1, with 8 bases lining up with TRBD1. This CDR3 region has 19 residues. The germline V gene encodes CDR1 SGHTA and CDR2 FQGNSA. The junction had 19 bases not matched to a gene; V was cut back by 5 bases and J by 2 bases. CDR3: CASSPEGRQGAASNTEAFF. The DNA of the CDR3 is TGTGCCAGCAGCCCGGAAGGCCGGCAGGGGGCTGCTAGTAACACTGAAGCTTTCTTT.

The V and J genes are TRBV5-1 and TRBJ2-2; 7 bases are shared with TRBD2. The CDR3 sequence is 16 residues long. V was clipped by 4 bases and J by 2 bases; unmatched bases: 8. CDR1 is SGHRS, CDR2 YFSETQ, per germline. In DNA form, the CDR3 reads TGCGCCAGCAGCGTCTATGAGACTAGCAACACCGGGGAGCTGTTTTTT. It yields the protein CASSVYETSNTGELFF.

This chain links TRBV24-1 with TRBJ2-3; 7 bases align to TRBD1. After removal of 12 bases from V and 6 bases from J, the junction contained 11 bases not matched to a gene. CDR1 is KGHDR and CDR2 is SFDVKD in the germline V gene. The CDR3 consists of 13 residues. The CDR3 bases are TGTGCCGCCCGGAGAGGGGGCTCGGATACGCAGTATTTT. Protein product: CAARRGGSDTQYF.

The gene calls are TRBV7-2 and TRBJ2-5, with TRBD2 matching 11 bases. Germline CDR1 reads SGHTA; CDR2 reads FQGNSA. This CDR3 region has 15 residues. V was clipped by 3 bases and J by 1 base; unmatched bases: 1. In DNA form, the CDR3 reads TGTGCCAGCAGCTTGACTAGCGGGACCCAAGAGACCCAGTACTTC. It specifies CASSLTSGTQETQYF.

This clone was detected a few times. The V and J genes are TRBV30 and TRBJ2-5; tentatively, D is TRBD1 (5 bases). With 5 bases removed from V and 3 bases from J, the gap between germline ends came to 7 bases. Germline lookup yields CDR1 GTSNPN and CDR2 SVGIG (reference sequence). This CDR3 has 11 amino acids. DNA for the CDR3: TGTGCCTGGGGGGCCAAAGAGACCCAGTACTTC. This sequence encodes CAWGAKETQYF.